The 4 T cell receptor beta chains below were found in one sample sequenced in a study of T cell responses to AZD1222 COVID-19 vaccine. Libraries were prepared by immunoSEQ multiplex PCR; TCRdb keeps only in-frame clonotypes and omits some of them. The data show 75,000 or so clones, around 90% seen once. The sequences come from peripheral blood, collected 28 days after the second AZD1222 dose. Every receptor here comes from an adult who received the AZD1222 COVID-19 vaccine.

The chain carries TRBV7-2 and TRBJ2-5, with 12 bases that match TRBD2. This CDR3 comprises 16 residues. Germline V gene sequence: CDR1 SGHTA, CDR2 FQGNSA. The junction had 8 bases not matched to a gene; V was cut back by 4 bases and J by 5 bases. CDR3 in DNA: TGTGCCAGCAGCTCGACTAGCGGGAGAATGTGGGAGACCCAGTACTTC. This gives the protein CASSSTSGRMWETQYF.

The CDR3: CASSPGLGEQYF. CDR3 nucleotides: TGTGCCAGCAGCCCCGGTTTGGGCGAGCAGTACTTC. The chain is built from TRBV6-2 or TRBV6-3 and TRBJ2-7; D is undetermined. The V end lost 6 bases, the J end lost 6 bases, and 12 bases lay between the germline ends. Germline CDR1 is MNHEY and CDR2 is SVGEGT. The length of the CDR3 is 12 residues.

This clone has more than one count but fewer than ten. This chain connects TRBV6-5 to TRBJ2-7; D gene uncertain. V was pared by 3 bases and J by 7 bases, with 13 bases between. The CDR3 contains 13 residues. CDR1 is MNHEY, CDR2 SVGAGI, per germline. The CDR3 DNA sequence: TGTGCCAGCAGTTATGGGTCTCTGGGGGAGCAGTACTTC. This gives the protein CASSYGSLGEQYF.

The chain employs TRBV28 and TRBJ2-3; D uncertain. Looked up from germline, CDR1 is MDHEN and CDR2 is SYDVKM. V lost 3 bases and J 2 bases, leaving 12 bases between the germline ends. The CDR3 runs 15 residues. CDR3 nucleotides: TGTGCCAGCAGTTTTGGATCGCTCCTCACAGATACGCAGTATTTT. Amino acid sequence: CASSFGSLLTDTQYF.